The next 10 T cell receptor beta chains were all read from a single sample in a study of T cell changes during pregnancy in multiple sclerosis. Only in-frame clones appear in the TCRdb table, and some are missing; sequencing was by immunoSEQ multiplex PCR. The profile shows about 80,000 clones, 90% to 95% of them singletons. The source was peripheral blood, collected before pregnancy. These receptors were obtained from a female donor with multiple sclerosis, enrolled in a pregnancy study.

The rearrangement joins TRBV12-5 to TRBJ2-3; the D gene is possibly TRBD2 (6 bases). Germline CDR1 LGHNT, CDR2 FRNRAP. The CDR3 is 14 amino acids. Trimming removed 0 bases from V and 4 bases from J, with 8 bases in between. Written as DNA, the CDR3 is TGTGCTAGTGGTTTGGTGGGGGGTGCAGATACGCAGTATTTT. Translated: CASGLVGGADTQYF.

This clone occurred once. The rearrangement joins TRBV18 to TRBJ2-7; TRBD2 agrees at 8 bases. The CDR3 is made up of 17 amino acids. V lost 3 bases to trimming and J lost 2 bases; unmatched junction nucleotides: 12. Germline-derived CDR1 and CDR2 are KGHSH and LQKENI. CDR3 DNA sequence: TGTGCCAGCTCACCCGCACGGGGTAGCGGGGAAACCTACGAGCAGTACTTC. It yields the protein CASSPARGSGETYEQYF.

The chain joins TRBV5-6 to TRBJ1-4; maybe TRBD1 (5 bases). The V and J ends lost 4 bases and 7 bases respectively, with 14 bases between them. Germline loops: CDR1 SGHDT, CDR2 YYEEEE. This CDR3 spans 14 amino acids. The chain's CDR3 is CASSRPGLVEKLFF. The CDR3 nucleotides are TGTGCCAGCAGCCGCCCAGGGTTAGTTGAAAAACTGTTTTTT. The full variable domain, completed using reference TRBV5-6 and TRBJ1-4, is DAGVTQSPTHLIKTRGQQVTLRCSPKSGHDTVSWYQQALGQGPQFIFQYYEEEERQRGNFPDRFSGHQFPNYSSELNVNALLLGDSALYLCASSRPGLVEKLFFGSGTQLSVL.

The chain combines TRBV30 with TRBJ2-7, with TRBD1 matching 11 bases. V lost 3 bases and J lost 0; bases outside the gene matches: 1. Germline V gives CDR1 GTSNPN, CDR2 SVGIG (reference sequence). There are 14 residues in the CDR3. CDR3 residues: CAWRGTGGSYEQYF. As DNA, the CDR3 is TGTGCCTGGAGGGGGACAGGGGGCTCCTACGAGCAGTACTTC.

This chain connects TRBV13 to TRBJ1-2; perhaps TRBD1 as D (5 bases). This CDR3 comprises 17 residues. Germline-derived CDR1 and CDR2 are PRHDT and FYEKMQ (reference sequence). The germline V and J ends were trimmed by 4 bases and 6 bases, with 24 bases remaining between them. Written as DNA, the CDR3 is TGTGCCAGCAGCTACCCCTCCCGGGTTCAGGGAAGCGATGGCTACACCTTC. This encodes CASSYPSRVQGSDGYTF.

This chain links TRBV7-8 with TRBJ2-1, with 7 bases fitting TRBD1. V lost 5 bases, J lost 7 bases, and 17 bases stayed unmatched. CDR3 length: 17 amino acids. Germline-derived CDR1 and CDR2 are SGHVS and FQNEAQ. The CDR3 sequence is CASSAPHPQGVMNEQFF. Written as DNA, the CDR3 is TGTGCCAGCAGCGCCCCCCACCCTCAGGGGGTGATGAATGAGCAGTTCTTC.

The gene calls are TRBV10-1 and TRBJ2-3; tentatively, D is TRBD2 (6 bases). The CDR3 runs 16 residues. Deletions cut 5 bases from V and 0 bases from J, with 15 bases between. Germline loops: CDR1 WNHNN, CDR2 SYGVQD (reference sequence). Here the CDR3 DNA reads TGCGCCAGCAGTCCACGACTAGGCGAAAGCACAGATACGCAGTATTTT. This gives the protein CASSPRLGESTDTQYF.

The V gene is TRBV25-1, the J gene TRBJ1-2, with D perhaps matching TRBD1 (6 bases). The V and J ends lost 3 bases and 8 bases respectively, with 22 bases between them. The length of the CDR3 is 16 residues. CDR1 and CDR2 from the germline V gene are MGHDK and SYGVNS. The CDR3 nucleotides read TGTGCCAGCAGTGATTCCTCGACAGGCCCTATGAGGGGCTACACCTTC. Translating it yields CASSDSSTGPMRGYTF.

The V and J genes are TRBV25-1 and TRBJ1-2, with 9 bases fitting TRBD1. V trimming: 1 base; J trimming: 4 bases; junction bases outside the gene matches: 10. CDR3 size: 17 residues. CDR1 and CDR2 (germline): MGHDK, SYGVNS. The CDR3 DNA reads TGTGCCAGCAGTGAATTTTTCGAGACAGGGGGTGGCTATGGCTACACCTTC. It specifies CASSEFFETGGGYGYTF.

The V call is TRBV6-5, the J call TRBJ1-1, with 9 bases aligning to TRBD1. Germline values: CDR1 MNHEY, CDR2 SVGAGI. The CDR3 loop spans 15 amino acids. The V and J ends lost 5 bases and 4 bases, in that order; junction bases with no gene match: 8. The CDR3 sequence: CASSGGQGWATEAFF. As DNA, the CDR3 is TGTGCCAGCAGTGGGGGACAGGGATGGGCCACTGAAGCTTTCTTT.